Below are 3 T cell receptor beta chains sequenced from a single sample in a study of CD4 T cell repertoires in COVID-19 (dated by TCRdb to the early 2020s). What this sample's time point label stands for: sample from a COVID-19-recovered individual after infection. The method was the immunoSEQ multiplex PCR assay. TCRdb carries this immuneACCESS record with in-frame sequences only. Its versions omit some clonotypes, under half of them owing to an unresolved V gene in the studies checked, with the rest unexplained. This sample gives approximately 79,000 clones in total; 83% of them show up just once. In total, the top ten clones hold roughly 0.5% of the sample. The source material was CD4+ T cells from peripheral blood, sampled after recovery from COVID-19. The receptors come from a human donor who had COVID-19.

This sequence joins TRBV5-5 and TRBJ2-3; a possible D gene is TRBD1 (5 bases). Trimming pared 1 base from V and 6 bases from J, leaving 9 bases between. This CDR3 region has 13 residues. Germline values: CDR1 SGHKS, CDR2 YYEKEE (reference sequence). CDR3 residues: CASSLQGRDTQYF. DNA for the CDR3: TGTGCCAGCAGCTTGCAGGGAAGGGATACGCAGTATTTT.

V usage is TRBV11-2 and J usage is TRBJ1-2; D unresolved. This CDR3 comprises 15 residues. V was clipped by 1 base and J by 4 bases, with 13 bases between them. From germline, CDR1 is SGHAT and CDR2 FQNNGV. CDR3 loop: CASSLVGGDTYGYTF. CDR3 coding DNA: TGTGCCAGCAGCTTAGTTGGAGGAGACACCTATGGCTACACCTTC.

CDR3 sequence (DNA): TGTGCCAGCAGCCTAATTAGCGGGAACTACGAGCAGTACTTC. It is translated as CASSLISGNYEQYF. The V gene is TRBV11-2, the J gene TRBJ2-7; 8 bases fit TRBD2. This CDR3 has 14 amino acids. Germline V gene sequence: CDR1 SGHAT, CDR2 FQNNGV. The V segment lost 5 bases and the J segment 3 bases; nucleotides outside the gene matches: 6.